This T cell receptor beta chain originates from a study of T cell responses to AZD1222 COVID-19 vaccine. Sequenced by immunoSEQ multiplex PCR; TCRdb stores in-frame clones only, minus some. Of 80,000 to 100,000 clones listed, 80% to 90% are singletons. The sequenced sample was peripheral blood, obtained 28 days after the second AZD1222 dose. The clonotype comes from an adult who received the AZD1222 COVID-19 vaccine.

In DNA form, the CDR3 reads TGTGCCAGCAGCAAAGCATGTGGTCTCTACTACGAGCAGTACTTC. Its translation: CASSKACGLYYEQYF. The chain combines TRBV21-1 with TRBJ2-7; the DNA was not used to check the table's D call, TRBD2. TRBV21-1 is noted as a pseudogene. The CDR3 sequence is 15 residues long.